This T cell receptor (beta chain) was found in a study of blood T cells in healthy people across ages (dated by TCRdb to 2014 to 2015). In terms of the full investigation: In model experiments, roughly one uniquely barcoded TCR beta cDNA molecule per two T cells was captured by template switching. The study measured age-related changes in TCR beta repertoire diversity using deep sequencing normalized with unique cDNA molecular identifiers. The donors were split into four age groups: young (average 16 years), middle-aged (roughly 39), aged (about 62) and long-lived (approximately 89). To avoid experimental bias, donors of different ages were distributed randomly across sequencing lanes. The study analyzed two additional independent replicas of 1 million unique cDNA reads from the same blood draw for two donors, one aged 18 to 30 and one aged 80 or older.

General findings and caveats noted by the study authors: Total diversity estimates from one million sequenced T cells were considered lower bounds and underestimates. Bulk unsorted PBMC profiling prevented conclusive comparison of naive and antigen-experienced compartments. Compared with the aged group, the long-lived group had more naive CD4+ T cells, fewer expanded clones and increased TCR diversity, a pattern suggesting age selection. Donor CMV infection status was unknown, potentially confounding age-related changes in expanded clonotypes. There was a strong correlation between observed TCR beta diversity and the percentage of naive T cells measured by flow cytometry. Observed TCR beta diversity per million T cells fell roughly linearly with age, and a significant reduction was already apparent by age around 40.

To prepare the library, 5' RACE was applied. Sequenced using an Illumina HiSeq 2500. The second PCR ran for roughly 7 to 12 cycles and used a J-beta primer mix along with a sample-barcoded 5' primer. A template-switch 5' adaptor carrying 12 random nucleotides introduced a unique molecular identifier onto each TCR beta cDNA molecule. Each sample yielded at least 3 million CDR3-containing paired-end reads. First-strand cDNA was synthesized from all RNA with the Mint cDNA synthesis kit, primed by a TRBC-specific oligonucleotide. All cDNA was treated with uracil-DNA glycosylase and then went through a first 18-cycle PCR with the universal primers M1SS and BC2_uni_R. The original methods were these. For normalization, 1 million high-quality reads were randomly selected from each sample, with every read carrying a distinct molecular identifier. Instead of being binned into consensus sequences, reads with shared molecular identifiers were discarded. MiTCR, set to a Q25 quality threshold and the strictest error-elimination algorithm, was used for CDR3 identification, clonotype clustering and error correction. A nonparametric unseen species model with Euler transformation was used to estimate lower-bound total TCR beta diversity. TCRdb handled the public reads itself, with Q25 trimming in fastp and clone calling in MiXCR, and kept productive beta chains. Each record represents a unique CDR3 protein, reported with the most common genes and DNA among its rows. These V and J calls rely on TCRdb rather than the paper's analysis. The sample table contains almost 1 million distinct CDR3 sequences; only one count was recorded for roughly half of them. The ten biggest clones cover around a fifth of the sample.

This clonotype occurred a few times. The specificity of this receptor is unknown. It has no much larger one-base neighbor in the sample; base qualities were not kept. From V the trimming removes 6 bases and from J it removes 0 bases, while the gene matches leave 2 bases of the junction unaccounted for. The germline V gene (reference sequence) supplies CDR1 SSHAT and CDR2 FNYEAQ. The CDR3 has 15 amino acids, counting the end cysteine and phenylalanine. Solely the CDR3 DNA is kept, with 45 bases framed from the first base. Systemically healthy Caucasian individuals from Russia, around 39 in total and aged about 6 to 100 years, were included as donors. About 9.6 milliliters of peripheral blood were collected from each donor into EDTA-treated Vacutainer tubes. Ficoll-Paque density-gradient centrifugation was used to isolate PBMCs, with at least 6 million per sample. Total RNA, at least 5 micrograms per sample, was extracted from PBMCs with Trizol reagent. For every donor, flow cytometry on a PBMC aliquot measured the percentage of naive CD45RAhigh/CD27high T cells.

The chain links TRBV7-7 with TRBJ2-2, and 9 junctional nucleotides match TRBD2. The sequenced sample consisted of blood. The clonotype originates from a woman in her sixties in good health. This receptor has the CDR3 CASSPSGANTGELFF. The DNA sequence is TGTGCCAGCAGTCCTAGCGGGGCGAACACCGGGGAGCTGTTTTTT. Extended through the reference TRBV7-7 and TRBJ2-2 proteins, this CDR3 yields the full variable domain: GAGVSQSPRYKVTKRGQDVTLRCDPISSHATLYWYQQALGQGPEFLTYFNYEAQPDKSGLPSDRFSAERPEGSISTLTIQRTEQRDSAMYRCASSPSGANTGELFFGEGSRLTVL.